This TCR beta chain came from a study of T-cell memory formation after mild COVID-19. On this clonotype: Antigen unknown.

General study results and limits: CD8+ contracting clones occupied EMRA, while CD4+ ones occupied mainly CM and EM.

TCRdb called the 5' RACE reads again in MiXCR, with one record for every CDR3 protein. The data hold some 320,000 distinct CDR3 sequences, with roughly an eighth observed a single time. Sample: PBMCs or a T cell subset sorted from them (not recorded which). The clonotype comes from a man younger than 35 who had mild COVID-19 (a few samples of this study predate the infection). Cell type and time point are not known.

The CDR3, as DNA: TGTGCCAGCAGGCCCGGGGCAGGGGTGAACACTGAAGCTTTCTTT. This translates into CASRPGAGVNTEAFF. The chain is built from TRBV27 and TRBJ1-1; D possibly corresponds to TRBD1 (6 bases). Germline CDR1 and CDR2: MNHEY and SMNVEV (reference sequence). This CDR3 has 15 residues. Trimming took 6 bases from V and 0 from J, leaving 14 bases between them.